This T cell receptor (beta chain) came from a study of T cells in Graves' hyperthyroidism and ophthalmopathy. Study-wide results and caveats: Blood held most thyroid clonotypes expanded above 0.001 frequency.

The V gene end was trimmed by 2 bases and the J gene end by 5 bases; junction bases not matched to a gene: 5. The length of the CDR3 is 15 residues. CDR1 is SGHTA and CDR2 is FQGNSA in the germline V gene. What was amplified from RNA transcripts were TCR beta CDR3 regions. TCR CDR3 underwent first-round RT-PCR with the HTBI primer set. TCRdb re-analysed the multiplex PCR reads in MiXCR, keeping a single row per CDR3 protein. The table lists approximately 640,000 distinct CDR3 sequences, 15% to 20% of them singletons. A lack of ophthalmopathy progression within 18 months defined stable Graves' hyperthyroidism. In this sample, this clonotype turned up a few times. The antigen is not known.

The chain links TRBV7-2 to TRBJ1-5, with 8 bases aligning to TRBD1. This TCR came from a man between 45 and 60 years old with Graves' hyperthyroidism. Material: blood. CDR3 sequence (DNA): TGTGCCAGCAGCTTATTGCAGGGGGCAGATCAGCCCCAGCATTTT. Translation: CASSLLQGADQPQHF.